A single sample gave rise to the 32 T cell receptor beta chains below, sequenced in a study of cytomegalovirus exposure and HLA in healthy donors. PCR primers comprised 60 Vbeta and 13 Jbeta primers. Using immunoSEQ multiplex PCR, the repertoire was profiled, and TCRdb retains in-frame clones only, with some absent. The sample table includes about 140,000 clones. The specimen sequenced was PBMCs. Receptors were obtained from a woman aged 18 to 35 in good health and CMV-seronegative.

V is TRBV5-5 and J is TRBJ1-2, with D perhaps TRBD1 (5 bases). V lost 1 base, J lost 2 bases, and 15 bases lay in between. The CDR3 has 16 residues. Germline V CDR1 and CDR2: SGHKS, YYEKEE (reference sequence). The DNA for the CDR3 is TGTGCCAGCAGCTTGACCCCGGGGGTCCTGAACTATGGCTACACCTTC. Its protein product is CASSLTPGVLNYGYTF. The full variable domain, rest sourced from reference TRBV5-5 and TRBJ1-2, is DAGVTQSPTHLIKTRGQQVTLRCSPISGHKSVSWYQQVLGQGPQFIFQYYEKEERGRGNFPDRFSARQFPNYSSELNVNALLLGDSALYLCASSLTPGVLNYGYTFGSGTRLTVV.

The V and J genes are TRBV7-8 and TRBJ1-4; D might be TRBD1 (6 bases). The CDR3 has 14 amino acids. Germline V gene data show CDR1 as SGHVS and CDR2 as FQNEAQ. V lost 5 bases and J lost 5, with 12 bases in between. The CDR3 DNA follows: TGTGCCAGCAGCCGAGATACAGGGAATGAAAAACTGTTTTTT. It specifies CASSRDTGNEKLFF.

This chain links TRBV7-9 with TRBJ2-1; D perhaps matches TRBD2 (6 bases). The germline V gene has CDR1 SEHNR and CDR2 FQNEAQ (reference sequence). Trimming removed 5 bases at V and 6 bases at J, with 8 bases between. The CDR3 length is 12 residues. Here the CDR3 DNA reads TGTGCCAGCAGCCCCGGGGGCAATGAGCAGTTCTTC. The encoded protein is CASSPGGNEQFF. The full variable domain, completed using reference TRBV7-9 and TRBJ2-1, is DTGVSQNPRHKITKRGQNVTFRCDPISEHNRLYWYRQTLGQGPEFLTYFQNEAQLEKSRLLSDRFSAERPKGSFSTLEIQRTEQGDSAMYLCASSPGGNEQFFGPGTRLTVL.

The chain is built from TRBV29-1 and TRBJ1-1; D is perhaps TRBD1 (5 bases). CDR1 and CDR2 from the germline V gene are SQVTM and ANQGSEA. The CDR3 is made up of 14 amino acids. Trimming pared 7 bases from V and 7 bases from J, leaving 22 bases between. The DNA of the CDR3 is TGCAGCGCTGTTCTAGAAAGGACATCCCGTGAAGCTTTCTTT. Translated, it gives CSAVLERTSREAFF.

V usage is TRBV19 and J usage is TRBJ2-1; 10 nucleotides line up with TRBD2. The CDR3 spans 14 residues. Unmatched junction bases numbered 3, after V lost 6 bases and J lost 4 bases. Germline CDR1 and CDR2: LNHDA and SQIVND (reference sequence). The CDR3 DNA sequence: TGTGCCAGTAGACTAGCGGGAAGATACAATGAGCAGTTCTTC. Amino acids: CASRLAGRYNEQFF.

This chain connects TRBV5-5 to TRBJ1-5, with TRBD1 as a possible D gene (6 bases). CDR3 length equals 13 residues. Trimming removed 3 bases from V and 2 bases from J, with 6 bases in between. Germline assignment: CDR1 SGHKS and CDR2 YYEKEE (reference sequence). The CDR3 region has the DNA TGTGCCAGCAGCTGGACAGGCAATCAGCCCCAGCATTTT. The encoded protein is CASSWTGNQPQHF.

The chain employs TRBV6-5 and TRBJ1-2, with TRBD1 as a possible D gene (6 bases). Germline CDR1 and CDR2: MNHEY and SVGAGI. The CDR3 is made up of 11 amino acids. Trimming took off 6 bases at V and 8 bases at J, with 10 bases between the two ends. CDR3 amino acids: CASRDGTGYTF. CDR3 nucleotide sequence: TGTGCCAGCAGGGACGGGACAGGCTACACCTTC.

The genes are TRBV19 and TRBJ1-2; D not certain. The CDR3 runs to 14 residues. Germline assignment: CDR1 LNHDA and CDR2 SQIVND (reference sequence). V was clipped by 3 bases and J by 4 bases, with 12 bases between them. The CDR3 nucleotides are TGTGCCAGTAGTATTGGTGGCACAATCTATGGCTACACCTTC. It translates to CASSIGGTIYGYTF.

The chain couples TRBV28 to TRBJ1-4; 9 bases match TRBD1. V lost 5 bases to trimming and J lost 7 bases; unmatched junction nucleotides: 11. The CDR3 is 16 amino acids. Germline V gene lookup returns CDR1 MDHEN and CDR2 SYDVKM. The DNA for the CDR3 is TGTGCCAGCAGTACGACCGGGACAGGGACGGGTGAAAAACTGTTTTTT. Its protein product is CASSTTGTGTGEKLFF.

V and J are TRBV2 and TRBJ2-5; TRBD1 aligns across 9 bases. The assigned J gene may be wrong: the sequence end matches TRBJ2-7 better. CDR1 and CDR2 from the germline V gene are SNHLY and FYNNEI. The CDR3 spans 13 residues. DNA for the CDR3: TGTGCCAGCGCCCGACAGGGGGCCTACGAGCAGTACTTC. Translation gives CASARQGAYEQYF.

The CDR3 here is CASSPGLVSEQYV. The DNA of the CDR3 is TGTGCCAGCAGCCCTGGACTAGTCTCCGAGCAGTACGTC. The J gene is TRBJ2-7, the V gene TRBV6-5; TRBD2 matches 7 bases. Germline V gene lookup returns CDR1 MNHEY and CDR2 SVGAGI. With V trimmed by 6 bases and J by 6 bases, 8 bases remained unmatched. This CDR3 has 13 residues.

The V gene is TRBV7-9, the J gene TRBJ2-7; maybe TRBD1 (6 bases). Trimming stripped 3 bases from V and 2 bases from J, with 14 bases between. The CDR3 length is 15 residues. CDR1 and CDR2 from the germline V gene are SEHNR and FQNEAQ (reference sequence). CDR3 protein: CASSLMGARTYEQYF. The CDR3 DNA follows: TGTGCCAGCAGCTTGATGGGGGCCCGCACCTACGAGCAGTACTTC.

The chain is built from TRBV6-5 and TRBJ2-7; TRBD1 matches at 7 bases. This CDR3 contains 14 residues. Trimming cost V 6 bases and J 3 bases; bases outside gene matches: 8. CDR1 MNHEY and CDR2 SVGAGI come from the germline V gene. The CDR3, as DNA: TGTGCCAGCAGCTTCCGGGACAGATACTACGAGCAGTACTTC. This translates into CASSFRDRYYEQYF.

This rearrangement joins TRBV10-3 to TRBJ2-5; 8 bases line up with TRBD1. Germline CDR1 ENHRY, CDR2 SYGVKD. The CDR3 length is 14 residues. The junction had 8 bases not matched to a gene; V was cut back by 6 bases and J by 5 bases. The CDR3 coding sequence is TGTGCCATCAGCGGAGGACAGGGACGGGAGACCCAGTACTTC. Amino acid sequence: CAISGGQGRETQYF.

This chain connects TRBV23-1 to TRBJ1-2, with 10 bases fitting TRBD1. TRBV23-1 is an ORF for which the function is uncertain. The CDR3 is 14 amino acids. Trimming at V came to 2 bases and at J to 8 bases, leaving 5 bases not matched to a gene. The chain's CDR3 is CASSQPGQGTGYTF. The CDR3 coding sequence is TGCGCCAGCAGTCAACCGGGACAGGGGACGGGCTACACCTTC.

The V gene is TRBV5-5, the J gene TRBJ1-5; 7 bases fit TRBD1. The CDR3 is 14 amino acids. The V gene's germline CDR1 is SGHKS and CDR2 YYEKEE (reference sequence). J was trimmed by 6 bases and V by 3 bases; bases with no gene match: 6. The CDR3 reads CASSSGQDGQPQHF. In nucleotides, the CDR3 is TGTGCCAGCAGCTCTGGACAGGACGGTCAGCCCCAGCATTTT.

This chain joins TRBV7-6 and TRBJ2-1, with 12 positions matching TRBD2. Unmatched junction bases numbered 12, after V lost 2 bases and J lost 4 bases. The CDR3 has 19 amino acids. Germline assignment: CDR1 SGHVS and CDR2 FNYEAQ. The chain's CDR3 is CASSLSPPRTSGVYNEQFF. The CDR3 DNA reads TGTGCCAGCAGCTTAAGCCCACCAAGGACTAGCGGGGTGTACAATGAGCAGTTCTTC.

V gene TRBV6-1 combines with J gene TRBJ2-5, with 12 bases that match TRBD2. Trimming at V came to 9 bases and at J to 5 bases, leaving 7 bases not matched to a gene. The CDR3 covers 14 residues. Germline-derived CDR1 and CDR2 are MNHNS and SASEGT. The CDR3 DNA follows: TGTGCCAGTCGACTAGCGGGAGAAGCTGAGACCCAGTACTTC. Translation gives CASRLAGEAETQYF.

CDR3 in DNA: TGCGCCAGCAGCCCTCCGGGACAGGGGCTATCACAAGATACGCAGTATTTT. Protein: CASSPPGQGLSQDTQYF. The chain has TRBV4-1 and TRBJ2-3; 10 positions match TRBD1. This CDR3 has 17 residues. Germline V CDR1 and CDR2: MGHRA, YSYEKL. V was clipped by 4 bases and J by 5 bases; unmatched bases: 12.

V and J are TRBV7-9 and TRBJ2-3; D is ambiguous. Deletions cut 4 bases from V and 5 bases from J, with 13 bases between. CDR3 length: 14 residues. Germline V gene lookup returns CDR1 SEHNR and CDR2 FQNEAQ (reference sequence). CDR3 region: CASSSLGFQDTQYF. CDR3 sequence (DNA): TGTGCCAGCAGCTCCCTAGGCTTCCAAGATACGCAGTATTTT. Drawing the rest from reference TRBV7-9 and TRBJ2-3, the complete variable domain is DTGVSQNPRHKITKRGQNVTFRCDPISEHNRLYWYRQTLGQGPEFLTYFQNEAQLEKSRLLSDRFSAERPKGSFSTLEIQRTEQGDSAMYLCASSSLGFQDTQYFGPGTRLTVL.

The chain carries TRBV6-8 and TRBJ1-1; TRBD1 matches 7 bases. V lost 8 bases, J lost 0 bases, and 6 bases stayed unmatched. Germline CDR1 MNHGY, CDR2 SAAAGT. This CDR3 spans 14 amino acids. CDR3 DNA: TGTGCCAGCTATACTGGACAGGTGAACACTGAAGCTTTCTTT. Its protein is CASYTGQVNTEAFF.

V gene TRBV6-1 combines with J gene TRBJ2-3; D gene uncertain. From germline, CDR1 is MNHNS and CDR2 SASEGT. CDR3 length equals 13 residues. With 2 bases removed from V and 3 bases from J, the gap between germline ends came to 6 bases. The CDR3 nucleotides are TGTGCCAGCAGTGAATTTCCGACAGATACGCAGTATTTT. Protein sequence: CASSEFPTDTQYF.

This chain joins TRBV5-4 and TRBJ1-2; weak D call: TRBD1 (5 bases). This CDR3 is built from 14 residues. The V end lost 4 bases, the J end lost 4 bases, and 14 bases lay between the germline ends. CDR1 is SGHNT and CDR2 is YYREEE in the germline V gene (reference sequence). CDR3 nucleotides: TGTGCCAGCAGCCCGGACACGGGCCCCTATGGCTACACCTTC. Protein product: CASSPDTGPYGYTF.

This chain connects TRBV10-3 to TRBJ2-3; D possibly corresponds to TRBD2 (5 bases). The germline V and J ends were trimmed by 2 bases and 5 bases, with 11 bases remaining between them. This CDR3 spans 14 amino acids. Per the germline V gene, CDR1 is ENHRY and CDR2 is SYGVKD. The CDR3: CAISERGSLDTQYF. CDR3 nucleotides: TGTGCCATCAGTGAGCGGGGAAGCTTAGATACGCAGTATTTT.

The rearrangement joins TRBV7-9 to TRBJ1-2; D remains unclear. The CDR3 spans 14 residues. Per germline, CDR1 SEHNR and CDR2 FQNEAQ (reference sequence). V lost 0 bases and J 2 bases, leaving 7 bases between the germline ends. CDR3 coding DNA: TGTGCCAGCAGCTTAGCTGCCCAGAACTATGGCTACACCTTC. It codes for CASSLAAQNYGYTF.

The chain employs TRBV9 and TRBJ2-3; 7 nucleotides align to TRBD2. The CDR3 is 16 amino acids. V was pared by 0 bases and J by 3 bases, with 7 bases of the junction left unmatched. Per germline, CDR1 SGDLS and CDR2 YYNGEE. The CDR3 sequence is CASSVASGGGTDTQYF. The CDR3 DNA follows: TGTGCCAGCAGCGTAGCTAGCGGTGGTGGTACAGATACGCAGTATTTT.

The CDR3 protein is CASSRGASGSGYNEQFF. As DNA, the CDR3 is TGTGCCAGCAGCCGGGGGGCTAGCGGGAGTGGGTACAATGAGCAGTTCTTC. The rearrangement joins TRBV7-3 to TRBJ2-1, with 10 bases aligning to TRBD2. Unmatched junction bases numbered 11, after V lost 5 bases and J lost 4 bases. This CDR3 region has 17 residues. The germline CDR1 and CDR2 sequences are SGHTA and FQGTGA.

The chain uses TRBV5-1 and TRBJ1-2; 9 bases match TRBD1. The CDR3 is made up of 14 amino acids. Germline assignment: CDR1 SGHRS and CDR2 YFSETQ. V gave up 2 bases and J gave up 3 bases; unmatched junction bases: 2. The CDR3 bases are TGCGCCAGCAGCTTACAGGGGGCTGACTATGGCTACACCTTC. Translating it yields CASSLQGADYGYTF.

A word on this clone: Other nucleotide sequences from this sample produce the same CDR3. This chain uses TRBV6-6 with TRBJ2-2; D possibly corresponds to TRBD2 (5 bases). With 6 bases removed from V and 2 bases from J, the gap between germline ends came to 10 bases. Germline V gene data show CDR1 as MNHNY and CDR2 as SVGAGI (reference sequence). This CDR3 comprises 14 residues. In nucleotides, the CDR3 is TGTGCCAGCAGGGCGGGCCGAAACACCGGGGAGCTGTTTTTT. As protein: CASRAGRNTGELFF.

The chain carries TRBV4-2 and TRBJ2-2, with 12 bases identical to TRBD2. V was clipped by 3 bases and J by 6 bases; unmatched bases: 8. The CDR3 length is 17 residues. The germline V gene encodes CDR1 LGHNA and CDR2 YNFKEQ. The CDR3 spells CASSHPTSGSYSGELFF. The CDR3 nucleotides are TGTGCCAGCAGCCACCCGACTAGCGGGAGTTACTCCGGGGAGCTGTTTTTT.

V usage is TRBV11-3 and J usage is TRBJ1-2; D unresolved. The germline V and J ends were trimmed by 4 bases and 4 bases, with 13 bases remaining between them. Germline V CDR1 and CDR2: SGHNT, YENEEA. CDR3 length equals 14 residues. CDR3 protein: CASSSPTTGYGYTF. DNA for the CDR3: TGTGCCAGCAGCTCTCCGACGACGGGCTATGGCTACACCTTC.

This sequence joins TRBV2 and TRBJ1-1, with 7 bases fitting TRBD1. CDR3 size: 15 residues. The germline CDR1 and CDR2 sequences are SNHLY and FYNNEI. Unmatched junction bases numbered 12, after V lost 5 bases and J lost 6 bases. The CDR3 coding sequence is TGTGCCAGCAGTTTGAGGACAGGTACGCTAGCTGAAGCTTTCTTT. Translation gives CASSLRTGTLAEAFF.